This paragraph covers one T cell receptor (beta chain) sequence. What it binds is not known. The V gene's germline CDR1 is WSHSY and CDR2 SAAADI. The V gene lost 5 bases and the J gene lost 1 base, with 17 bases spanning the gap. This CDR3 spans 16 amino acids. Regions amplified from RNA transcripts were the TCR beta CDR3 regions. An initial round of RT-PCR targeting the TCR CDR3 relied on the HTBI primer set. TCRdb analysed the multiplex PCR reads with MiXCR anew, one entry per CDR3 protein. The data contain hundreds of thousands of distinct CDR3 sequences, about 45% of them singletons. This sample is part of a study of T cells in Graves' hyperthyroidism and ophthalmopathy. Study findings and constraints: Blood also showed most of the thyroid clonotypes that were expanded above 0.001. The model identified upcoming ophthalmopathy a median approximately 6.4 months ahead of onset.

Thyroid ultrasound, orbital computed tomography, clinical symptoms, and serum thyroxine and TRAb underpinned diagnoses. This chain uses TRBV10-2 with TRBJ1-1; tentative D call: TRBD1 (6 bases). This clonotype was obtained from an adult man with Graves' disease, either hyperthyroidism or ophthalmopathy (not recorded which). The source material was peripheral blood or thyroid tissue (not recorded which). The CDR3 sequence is CASSYWSVQGNTEAFF. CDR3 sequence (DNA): TGCGCCAGCAGTTACTGGTCCGTACAGGGGAACACTGAAGCTTTCTTT.